What follows are 28 T cell receptor beta chains derived from one specimen sequenced in a study of T-cell memory formation after mild COVID-19. TCRdb analysed the 5' RACE reads with MiXCR anew, one entry per CDR3 protein. The table shows fewer than 550,000 distinct CDR3 sequences, with 20% occurring only once. Specimen: PBMCs or a T cell subset sorted from them (not recorded which). The receptor set was obtained from an adult woman who had mild COVID-19 (a few samples of this study predate the infection). Cell type and time point are not known.

This clonotype was seen at least ten times. The chain recombines TRBV12-3 or TRBV12-4 with TRBJ2-1; TRBD1 matches 9 bases. With 6 bases clipped from V and 9 bases from J, the junction kept 6 bases outside the gene matches. This CDR3 spans 13 amino acids. CDR3 coding DNA: TGTGCCAGCAGCTTACAGGGGGCCGGTGAGCAGTTCTTC. This translates into CASSLQGAGEQFF.

The gene calls are TRBV4-1 and TRBJ1-2; D is undetermined. This CDR3 has 15 residues. The ends were cut back, 0 bases at V and 4 bases at J, with 12 bases in the middle. The germline CDR1 and CDR2 sequences are MGHRA and YSYEKL. CDR3 DNA sequence: TGCGCCAGCAGCCAAGATTCCCCCACGATCTATGGCTACACCTTC. It is translated as CASSQDSPTIYGYTF.

The table lists this clonotype with a few counts. V usage is TRBV29-1 and J usage is TRBJ2-5; D not resolved. The ends were cut back, 4 bases at V and 5 bases at J, with 11 bases in the middle. CDR1 and CDR2 (germline): SQVTM, ANQGSEA. The CDR3 length is 12 residues. CDR3 in amino acids: CSVAPPGETQYF. The CDR3 DNA sequence: TGCAGCGTTGCCCCTCCCGGGGAGACCCAGTACTTC.

This clonotype has a count of ten or more. The chain joins TRBV7-9 to TRBJ1-1, with D unclear. V was pared by 1 base and J by 1 base, with 4 bases between. The CDR3 runs 13 residues. CDR1 and CDR2 (germline): SEHNR, FQNEAQ (reference sequence). The CDR3 loop reads CASSLVENTEAFF. CDR3 DNA: TGTGCCAGCAGCTTAGTAGAGAACACTGAAGCTTTCTTT.

V usage is TRBV7-2 and J usage is TRBJ2-5; no firm D call. This CDR3 has 14 amino acids. Germline CDR1 is SGHTA and CDR2 is FQGNSA. Trimming took off 3 bases at V and 1 base at J, with 9 bases between the two ends. The DNA of the CDR3 is TGTGCCAGCAGCTTTCGGGCAGCCCAAGAGACCCAGTACTTC. Its protein is CASSFRAAQETQYF. The whole variable domain, filled in from reference TRBV7-2 and TRBJ2-5, reads GAGVSQSPSNKVTEKGKDVELRCDPISGHTALYWYRQSLGQGLEFLIYFQGNSAPDKSGLPSDRFSAERTGGSVSTLTIQRTQQEDSAVYLCASSFRAAQETQYFGPGTRLLVL.

This clonotype has just a few counts. This chain uses TRBV20-1 with TRBJ2-7; weak D call: TRBD2 (6 bases). This CDR3 is 15 amino acids long. Germline lookup yields CDR1 DFQATT and CDR2 SNEGSKA (reference sequence). Trimming took 1 base from V and 4 from J, leaving 17 bases between them. CDR3 sequence: CSARARLATLYEQYF. The CDR3 DNA reads TGCAGTGCTAGAGCCCGGCTAGCGACTCTTTACGAGCAGTACTTC.

At least ten counts were recorded for this clonotype. The chain has TRBV20-1 and TRBJ1-1; no definite D call. CDR3 length: 10 amino acids. The V gene's germline CDR1 is DFQATT and CDR2 SNEGSKA (reference sequence). In DNA form, the CDR3 reads TGCGCCCCAGGAAACACTGAAGCTTTCTTT. This encodes CAPGNTEAFF.

This clonotype has more than one count but fewer than ten. This chain connects TRBV3-1 to TRBJ1-2; weak D call: TRBD1 (6 bases). Looked up from germline, CDR1 is LGHDT and CDR2 is YNNKEL (reference sequence). The CDR3 runs to 16 residues. The V end lost 3 bases, the J end lost 4 bases, and 18 bases lay between the germline ends. The CDR3 sequence: CASSQGRDTYSYGYTF. The DNA of the CDR3 is TGTGCCAGCAGCCAGGGCCGGGACACCTACAGCTATGGCTACACCTTC.

The genes are TRBV30 and TRBJ1-5; the D is unclear. Trimming removed 1 base from V and 3 bases from J, with 10 bases in between. The CDR3 totals 14 residues. The germline gives CDR1 GTSNPN, CDR2 SVGIG (reference sequence). CDR3 DNA: TGTGCCTGGAGTGGGGAACAGCTCAATCAGCCCCAGCATTTT. It yields the protein CAWSGEQLNQPQHF.

The table lists this clonotype with a few counts. The genes are TRBV7-8 and TRBJ1-1; no clear D gene. Germline assignment: CDR1 SGHVS and CDR2 FQNEAQ. This CDR3 spans 12 amino acids. V was cut by 5 bases and J by 11 bases, with 15 bases left in between. CDR3 sequence: CASSRTDRRAFF. CDR3 sequence (DNA): TGTGCCAGCAGCCGGACGGACCGGCGGGCTTTCTTT.

This clonotype has more than one count but fewer than ten. V is TRBV20-1 and J is TRBJ1-5; a weak D match, TRBD1 (6 bases). Trimming cost V 5 bases and J 3 bases, with 20 bases left between them. Germline CDR1 DFQATT, CDR2 SNEGSKA (reference sequence). The CDR3 consists of 16 residues. The CDR3 nucleotides read TGCAGTGCTTCGGCAGCCGGGGGGCTTTCCAATCAGCCCCAGCATTTT. As protein: CSASAAGGLSNQPQHF.

This chain joins TRBV5-8 and TRBJ2-5; D ambiguous. V shed 0 bases and J shed 4 bases, with 13 bases lying between them. CDR3 length equals 15 residues. Germline-derived CDR1 and CDR2 are SGHTS and YDEGEE. CDR3 nucleotide sequence: TGTGCCAGCAGCTTGGCCATGGGTGGAGCAGAGACCCAGTACTTC. The encoded protein is CASSLAMGGAETQYF.

This chain links TRBV7-8 with TRBJ1-6; D is undetermined. CDR3 length: 15 residues. V gave up 0 bases and J gave up 7 bases, with 10 bases separating them. Looked up from germline, CDR1 is SGHVS and CDR2 is FQNEAQ. In nucleotides, the CDR3 is TGTGCCAGCAGCTTAGCTCGTATTGCCAATTCACCCCTCCACTTT. Protein product: CASSLARIANSPLHF.

This chain links TRBV7-2 with TRBJ2-7; perhaps TRBD1 as D (5 bases). The CDR3 covers 13 residues. V was shortened by 3 bases and J by 4 bases, with 10 bases between the two germline ends. Germline CDR1 SGHTA, CDR2 FQGNSA. This CDR3 is CASSFVGAYEQYF. The CDR3 DNA reads as TGTGCCAGCAGCTTTGTAGGGGCTTACGAGCAGTACTTC.

CDR3 region: CASSSAGRAGSTYEQYF. In DNA, the CDR3 is TGTGCCAGCAGCTCAGCTGGGAGGGCAGGGTCTACCTACGAGCAGTACTTC. The chain joins TRBV7-8 to TRBJ2-7; 7 bases align to TRBD2. The CDR3 has 17 residues. The V gene end was trimmed by 4 bases and the J gene end by 2 bases; junction bases not matched to a gene: 14. Germline V CDR1 and CDR2: SGHVS, FQNEAQ.

This clonotype was picked up a small number of times. The chain carries TRBV5-1 and TRBJ2-7, with a weak D call TRBD1 (5 bases). CDR1 is SGHRS and CDR2 is YFSETQ in the germline V gene. This CDR3 comprises 14 residues. Trimming took 0 bases from V and 3 from J, leaving 10 bases between them. CDR3 DNA: TGCGCCAGCAGCTTGGATGGAGACAGCTACGAGCAGTACTTC. Protein product: CASSLDGDSYEQYF.

This clonotype was counted at least ten times. The gene calls are TRBV2 and TRBJ2-7; 11 positions match TRBD1. From germline, CDR1 is SNHLY and CDR2 FYNNEI. CDR3 length: 13 amino acids. Trimming removed 6 bases from V and 3 bases from J; junction bases left unmatched: 1. CDR3 loop: CASRGQGVYEQYF. The CDR3 DNA reads TGTGCCAGCAGGGGACAGGGGGTCTACGAGCAGTACTTC.

This clonotype was detected only a few times. This sequence joins TRBV6-1 and TRBJ1-4; D gene uncertain. CDR1 and CDR2 (germline): MNHNS, SASEGT. The CDR3 loop spans 14 amino acids. V was trimmed by 2 bases and J by 7 bases, leaving 11 bases between them. CDR3 bases: TGTGCCAGCAGTGAATTAAGGAGAGGTGAAAAACTGTTTTTT. Translation gives CASSELRRGEKLFF.

This clonotype was detected a few times. The rearrangement joins TRBV20-1 to TRBJ2-7; D remains unclear. In germline, CDR1 is DFQATT, CDR2 SNEGSKA (reference sequence). V was clipped by 2 bases and J by 2 bases, with 7 bases between them. CDR3 length: 12 residues. The CDR3 region has the DNA TGCAGTGCTAGATCGGCGGCCTACGAGCAGTACTTC. Its protein product is CSARSAAYEQYF.

This clonotype was detected only a few times. The chain uses TRBV4-2 and TRBJ2-3; 10 bases are a match to TRBD2. This CDR3 is built from 15 residues. The J segment lost 6 bases and the V segment lost 1 base, leaving 4 bases of the junction unmatched. CDR1 and CDR2 (germline): LGHNA, YNFKEQ. This chain's CDR3 is CASSQGGLASDTQYF. DNA of the CDR3: TGTGCCAGCAGCCAAGGGGGACTAGCGAGCGATACGCAGTATTTT.

The CDR3 coding sequence is TGTGCCAGCAGTCTAGGCCGGGAGGCAAGGCGTGGGACTGAAGCTTTCTTT. Translated, it gives CASSLGREARRGTEAFF. The chain employs TRBV12-3 or TRBV12-4 and TRBJ1-1; no reliable D call. This CDR3 is built from 17 residues. Trimming removed 5 bases from V and 5 bases from J, with 24 bases in between.

This clonotype was counted a few times. The chain couples TRBV6-5 to TRBJ1-2; no clear D gene. V lost 0 bases, J lost 2 bases, and 10 bases lay in between. Germline lookup yields CDR1 MNHEY and CDR2 SVGAGI. This CDR3 is built from 15 residues. The CDR3 protein is CASSYSSLGNYGYTF. The CDR3, as DNA: TGTGCCAGCAGTTACTCGAGTCTTGGAAACTATGGCTACACCTTC.

This chain joins TRBV4-1 and TRBJ2-5; D unclear. CDR3 length: 15 residues. Per germline, CDR1 MGHRA and CDR2 YSYEKL. With 0 bases removed from V and 7 bases from J, the gap between germline ends came to 15 bases. The CDR3 DNA reads TGCGCCAGCAGCCAAGAAGAGGCCCTAAGAGGGACCCAGTACTTC. Its protein is CASSQEEALRGTQYF.

The chain has TRBV4-1 and TRBJ1-1; 8 positions agree with TRBD1. The germline CDR1 and CDR2 sequences are MGHRA and YSYEKL. V trimming: 2 bases; J trimming: 4 bases; junction bases outside the gene matches: 9. The CDR3 has 16 amino acids. CDR3 loop: CASSQSLLQGVTEAFF. CDR3 nucleotide sequence: TGCGCCAGCAGCCAAAGTCTCCTACAGGGGGTCACTGAAGCTTTCTTT.

The V call is TRBV20-1, the J call TRBJ2-5; 8 bases are a match to TRBD1. V trimming: 1 base; J trimming: 1 base; junction bases outside the gene matches: 5. This CDR3 contains 15 residues. The germline V gene encodes CDR1 DFQATT and CDR2 SNEGSKA (reference sequence). For the CDR3, the DNA is TGCAGTGCTAGAGCGACAGGGGTAATCCAAGAGACCCAGTACTTC. It encodes CSARATGVIQETQYF.

This clonotype was counted a few times. The chain links TRBV5-1 to TRBJ2-3; no reliable D call. CDR1 SGHRS and CDR2 YFSETQ come from the germline V gene. This CDR3 spans 15 amino acids. V shed 0 bases and J shed 4 bases, with 12 bases lying between them. The CDR3 sequence: CASSLVNLGADTQYF. The DNA of the CDR3 is TGCGCCAGCAGCTTGGTGAACCTTGGGGCAGATACGCAGTATTTT.

CDR3 amino acids: CASRPLTGGNYGYTF. The DNA for the CDR3 is TGTGCCAGCAGGCCCCTGACAGGAGGGAACTATGGCTACACCTTC. The rearrangement links TRBV6-5 to TRBJ1-2; TRBD1 might be the D (6 bases). Germline loops: CDR1 MNHEY, CDR2 SVGAGI. The CDR3 length is 15 residues. The V gene lost 6 bases and the J gene lost 2 bases, with 16 bases spanning the gap.

The rearrangement links TRBV7-2 to TRBJ2-7; TRBD2 matches 9 bases. The trim removed 3 bases at V and 6 bases at J, leaving 6 bases unmatched. The CDR3 runs to 14 residues. Per germline, CDR1 SGHTA and CDR2 FQGNSA. CDR3 in DNA: TGTGCCAGCAGCTTCCAGCGGGGGGAATTCGAGCAGTACTTC. Its translation: CASSFQRGEFEQYF.